These 6 T cell receptor beta chains were all obtained from the same sample, sequenced in a study of cytomegalovirus exposure and HLA in healthy donors. Primers for the PCR totalled 60 Vbeta and 13 Jbeta. Clones were read by immunoSEQ multiplex PCR, and TCRdb kept only the in-frame ones, dropping some. This table holds under 200,000 clones, 55% to 80% found once. Material: PBMCs. The receptors here all came from a woman aged 18-29 years in good health and CMV-seropositive.

This clone came up a few times. CDR3 DNA: TGTGCCAGCAGAAGGGGGACAGGAGAGGACTTATACAATGAGCAGTTCTTC. It is translated as CASRRGTGEDLYNEQFF. This rearrangement joins TRBV7-9 to TRBJ2-1; 8 bases are shared with TRBD1. The germline CDR1 and CDR2 sequences are SEHNR and FQNEAQ (reference sequence). The CDR3 is 17 residues long. The trim removed 6 bases at V and 4 bases at J, leaving 14 bases unmatched.

J is TRBJ1-1 and V is TRBV18; D is unclear. This CDR3 is built from 13 residues. Germline CDR1 is KGHSH and CDR2 is LQKENI. V lost 2 bases and J lost 1, with 5 bases in between. CDR3 amino acids: CASSPSQNTEAFF. The CDR3 bases are TGTGCCAGCTCACCAAGCCAGAACACTGAAGCTTTCTTT. The variable domain in full, with the rest retrieved from reference TRBV18 and TRBJ1-1, is NAGVMQNPRHLVRRRGQEARLRCSPMKGHSHVYWYRQLPEEGLKFMVYLQKENIIDESGMPKERFSAEFPKEGPSILRIQQVVRGDSAAYFCASSPSQNTEAFFGQGTRLTVV.

This clone was seen more than once but under ten times. The chain is built from TRBV19 and TRBJ1-1; 9 positions agree with TRBD1. Unmatched junction bases numbered 7, after V lost 5 bases and J lost 0 bases. This CDR3 spans 16 amino acids. Germline V gene sequence: CDR1 LNHDA, CDR2 SQIVND (reference sequence). CDR3 amino acids: CASSSRTGVLNTEAFF. CDR3 DNA: TGTGCCAGTAGTTCCCGGACAGGGGTGTTGAACACTGAAGCTTTCTTT.

The gene calls are TRBV6-1 and TRBJ2-1, with 9 bases lining up with TRBD2. The J segment lost 8 bases and the V segment lost 4 bases, leaving 9 bases of the junction unmatched. CDR3 size: 15 residues. The germline gives CDR1 MNHNS, CDR2 SASEGT. The chain's CDR3 is CASSAWLAGKDEQFF. CDR3 DNA: TGTGCCAGCAGTGCTTGGCTAGCGGGAAAGGATGAGCAGTTCTTC.

The sample holds one count of this clone. The chain carries TRBV10-3 and TRBJ2-1; tentative D call: TRBD2 (5 bases). CDR1 and CDR2 (germline): ENHRY, SYGVKD. With 3 bases removed from V and 2 bases from J, the gap between germline ends came to 8 bases. The CDR3 spans 14 residues. The CDR3 DNA follows: TGTGCCATCAGTGAAAGCGGAACCTACAATGAGCAGTTCTTC. It specifies CAISESGTYNEQFF.

This clone was seen a few times. The rearrangement joins TRBV7-2 to TRBJ2-1; D not resolved. The germline V gene has CDR1 SGHTA and CDR2 FQGNSA. V was trimmed by 0 bases and J by 5 bases, leaving 5 bases between them. The CDR3 spans 13 residues. In DNA form, the CDR3 reads TGTGCCAGCAGCTTAGCCAGCGACAATGAGCAGTTCTTC. Translated: CASSLASDNEQFF.